This TCR beta chain was obtained from a study of shared clonotypes between healthy human individuals. Across the whole study: Sampling drew on donors who were a couple of women and three men aged 18 to 49.

Whole-study results and caveats: Generation probabilities were higher for clonotypes shared across all four sorted-subset donors than for unshared ones.

In the CD4+ fraction, cells were divided into CD45RA+ naive and CD45RA-negative memory subsets. Unmatched junction bases numbered 5, after V lost 6 bases and J lost 5 bases. CDR3 length: 14 amino acids. CDR1 MNHNY and CDR2 SVGAGI come from the germline V gene (reference sequence). When replicate PCRs were run on sorted subsets, they used roughly 0.2 ug DNA, tens of thousands of T cell genomes. Profiling relied on immunoSEQ multiplex PCR, and the TCRdb table lists in-frame clones only, not all of them. Among about 1 million clones listed, roughly 74% were seen once. For this clone: Its antigen is unidentified.

The TCR originated in a man between 18 and 35 years old in good health. Some clones in this sample may be carry-over from other donors' samples. The V gene is TRBV6-6, the J gene TRBJ2-1; 9 positions agree with TRBD1. The sample consisted of memory CD4+ T cells from PBMCs. As to subset: CD45RA-negative fraction. The DNA for the CDR3 is TGTGCCAGCAGGGACAGGGGCGGTAACAATGAGCAGTTCTTC. It yields the protein CASRDRGGNNEQFF.